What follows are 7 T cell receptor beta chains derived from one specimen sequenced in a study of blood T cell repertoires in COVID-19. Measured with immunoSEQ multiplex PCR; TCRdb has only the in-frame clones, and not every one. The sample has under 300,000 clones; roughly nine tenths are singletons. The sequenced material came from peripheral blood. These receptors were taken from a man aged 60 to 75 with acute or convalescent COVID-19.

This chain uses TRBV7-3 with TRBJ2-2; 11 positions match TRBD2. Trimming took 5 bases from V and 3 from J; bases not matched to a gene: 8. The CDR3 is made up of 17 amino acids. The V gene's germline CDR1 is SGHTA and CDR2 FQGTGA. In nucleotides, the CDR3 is TGTGCCAGCAGCCACGGGACTAGCGGAGGGGACACCGGGGAGCTGTTTTTT. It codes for CASSHGTSGGDTGELFF.

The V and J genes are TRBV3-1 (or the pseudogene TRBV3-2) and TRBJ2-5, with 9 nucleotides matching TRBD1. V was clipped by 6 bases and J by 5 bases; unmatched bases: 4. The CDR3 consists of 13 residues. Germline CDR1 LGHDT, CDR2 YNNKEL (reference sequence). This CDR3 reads CASRHRGQETQYF. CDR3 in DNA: TGTGCCAGCAGGCACAGGGGGCAGGAGACCCAGTACTTC.

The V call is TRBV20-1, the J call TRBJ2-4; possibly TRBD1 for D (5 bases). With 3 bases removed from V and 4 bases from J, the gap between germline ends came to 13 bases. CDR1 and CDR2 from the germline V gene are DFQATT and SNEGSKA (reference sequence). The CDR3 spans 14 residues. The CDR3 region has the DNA TGCAGTGCTAGTGGTGGGGCAGGGAAAAACATTCAGTACTTC. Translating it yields CSASGGAGKNIQYF.

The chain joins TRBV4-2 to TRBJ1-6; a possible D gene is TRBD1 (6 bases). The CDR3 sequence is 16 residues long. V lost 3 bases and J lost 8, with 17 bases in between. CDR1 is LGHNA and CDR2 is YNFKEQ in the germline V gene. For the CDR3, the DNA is TGTGCCAGCAGCCAGGAAGCTACGACAGGTTATTCACCCCTCCACTTT. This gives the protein CASSQEATTGYSPLHF.

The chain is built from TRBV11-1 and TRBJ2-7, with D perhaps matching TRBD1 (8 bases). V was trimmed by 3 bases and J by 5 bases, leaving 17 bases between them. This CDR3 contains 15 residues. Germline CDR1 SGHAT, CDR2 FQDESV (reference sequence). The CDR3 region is CASSLADREGDEQYF. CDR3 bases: TGTGCCAGCAGCTTGGCGGACAGGGAGGGCGACGAGCAGTACTTC. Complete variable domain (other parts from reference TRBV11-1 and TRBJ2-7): EAEVAQSPRYKITEKSQAVAFWCDPISGHATLYWYRQILGQGPELLVQFQDESVVDDSQLPKDRFSAERLKGVDSTLKIQPAELGDSAMYLCASSLADREGDEQYFGPGTRLTVT.

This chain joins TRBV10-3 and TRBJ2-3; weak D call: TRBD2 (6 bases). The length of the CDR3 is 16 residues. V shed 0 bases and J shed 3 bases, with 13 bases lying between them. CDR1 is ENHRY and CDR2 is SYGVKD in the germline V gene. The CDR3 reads CAISESTSPSTDTQYF. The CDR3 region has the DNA TGTGCCATCAGTGAGTCTACTAGCCCTTCGACAGATACGCAGTATTTT.

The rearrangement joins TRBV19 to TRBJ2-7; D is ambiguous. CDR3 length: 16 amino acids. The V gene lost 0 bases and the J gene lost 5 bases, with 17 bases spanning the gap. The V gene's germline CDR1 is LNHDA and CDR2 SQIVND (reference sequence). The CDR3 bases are TGTGCCAGTAGTATAGATCTAACTTTGAGCCCCCACGAGCAGTACTTC. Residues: CASSIDLTLSPHEQYF.